This is a list of T cell receptor beta chains from one sample in a study of tumor and adjacent non-tumor tissue in lung cancer. TCRdb called the multiplex PCR reads again in MiXCR, with one record for every CDR3 protein. The sample consists of roughly 44,000 distinct CDR3 sequences, roughly two thirds of them appearing once. The sequenced sample consisted of distant non-tumor lung tissue. The origin of the receptors is a woman aged 35 to 49 with non-small cell lung cancer. Both conserved end residues are part of each CDR3. D genes are given only for firm matches.

>TRBV12-3/TRBV12-4|.|TRBJ2-7
CTSSLSHPTYEQYF
>TRBV6-1|TRBD2|TRBJ2-3
CASSGRRLADFSDTQYF
>TRBV20-1|TRBD2|TRBJ2-1
CSASRLAGGRSYSEQFF
>TRBV11-3|.|TRBJ2-5
CASRRGIQETQYF
>TRBV7-3|.|TRBJ2-2
CASSLRATGELFF
>TRBV4-1|TRBD1|TRBJ1-1
CASSQKSLKSGQGDVRIEAFF
>TRBV11-2|.|TRBJ2-1
CSSSFNNEQFF
>TRBV9|.|TRBJ1-3
CASSGEKDLRSGNTIYF
>TRBV28|.|TRBJ2-3
CASSFWRGDTQYF
>TRBV6-5|TRBD2|TRBJ2-1
CASSRGRGGYNEQFF
>TRBV5-4|.|TRBJ2-1
CAMTSSYNEQFF
>TRBV6-1|.|TRBJ2-2
CARSDRPANTGELFF
>TRBV6-2/TRBV6-3|.|TRBJ2-5
CASSQDYPEGTQYF
>TRBV6-6|.|TRBJ1-1
CASSYGTWRGGAEAFF
>TRBV11-2|.|TRBJ2-7
CVSSLVSNSYERYF
>TRBV11-2|TRBD2|TRBJ2-3
CASSSLAGGTDTQYF
>TRBV10-3|TRBD2|TRBJ2-1
CAIGLAGDYNEQFF
>TRBV11-2|.|TRBJ2-6
CVSSWSDISGVNVLTF
>TRBV7-9|TRBD2|TRBJ2-3
CAISGTGLGGPTDAQYF
>TRBV11-2|.|TRBJ2-3
CASSSRGGIGTDTQYF
>TRBV5-1|.|TRBJ1-1
CASSPRTAGGNTEAFF
>TRBV6-8|.|TRBJ1-4
CASSIEGPVTTNEKLFF
>TRBV11-3|TRBD1|TRBJ2-7
CASSPRQGYYEQYF
>TRBV4-1|.|TRBJ1-1
CASSPQQGVNTGAFF
>TRBV7-8|.|TRBJ2-1
CASSLQEYNEQFF